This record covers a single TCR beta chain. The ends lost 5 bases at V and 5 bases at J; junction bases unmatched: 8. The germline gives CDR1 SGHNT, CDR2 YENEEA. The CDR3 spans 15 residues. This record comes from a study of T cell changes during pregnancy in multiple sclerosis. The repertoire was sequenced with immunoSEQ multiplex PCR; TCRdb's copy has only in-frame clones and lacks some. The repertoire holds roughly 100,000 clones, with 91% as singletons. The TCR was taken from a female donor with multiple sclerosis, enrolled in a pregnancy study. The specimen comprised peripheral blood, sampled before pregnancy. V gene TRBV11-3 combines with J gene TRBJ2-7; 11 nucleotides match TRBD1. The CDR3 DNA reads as TGTGCCAGCAGCCGGGACAGGGGGACCAAAGACGAGCAGTACTTC. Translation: CASSRDRGTKDEQYF.